This T cell receptor (beta chain) derives from a study of cytomegalovirus exposure and HLA in healthy donors. Study details: The study placed about 86% of its 350 to 450 genotyped donors in the Caucasian-associated ancestry cluster.

Both 60 Vbeta primers and 13 Jbeta primers went into the PCR. Sequencing used immunoSEQ multiplex PCR; TCRdb keeps in-frame clones, though not all of them. The sample lists roughly 99,000 clones, about 81% occurring once. Notes on the study in general: Rare TCR sequences predominated, though certain public TCRs were found in many donors. Reports credit the classifier with highly specific, highly sensitive diagnosis of cytomegalovirus status.

Concerning this clone: Antigen: not known.

V was cut by 4 bases and J by 1 base, with 10 bases left in between. CDR3 length equals 14 residues. Germline CDR1 KGHSH, CDR2 LQKENI. Input material: PBMCs. The V and J genes are TRBV18 and TRBJ1-1, with a tentative D call TRBD1 (6 bases). This clonotype was sampled from a man aged 30-40 years in good health and CMV-seropositive. The CDR3 loop is CASSLGASNTEAFF. CDR3 DNA sequence: TGTGCCAGCTCACTGGGGGCGTCGAACACTGAAGCTTTCTTT.